These 26 T cell receptor beta chains were sequenced from one sample in a study of cytomegalovirus exposure and HLA in healthy donors. The PCR ran on 60 Vbeta and 13 Jbeta primers. This table comes from immunoSEQ multiplex PCR, and its TCRdb copy is limited to in-frame clones, with some not included. This table holds about 92,000 clones, more than 75% found once. The sample was PBMCs. These receptors were obtained from a man younger than 35 in good health and CMV-seronegative.

The V gene is TRBV27, the J gene TRBJ2-7; 8 bases are a match to TRBD2. V trimming: 4 bases; J trimming: 3 bases; junction bases outside the gene matches: 8. The germline V gene encodes CDR1 MNHEY and CDR2 SMNVEV (reference sequence). CDR3 length: 15 residues. CDR3 nucleotide sequence: TGTGCCAGCAGTTATACAGCGGGGGTAAACTACGAGCAGTACTTC. Translating it yields CASSYTAGVNYEQYF.

V gene TRBV10-3 combines with J gene TRBJ2-5; 10 bases agree with TRBD2. Germline lookup yields CDR1 ENHRY and CDR2 SYGVKD. Losses at the gene ends were 0 bases for V and 2 bases for J; bases not matched to a gene: 6. The CDR3 spans 17 residues. The CDR3 region is CAISESIAGGRQETQYF. CDR3 in DNA: TGTGCCATCAGTGAGTCGATAGCGGGGGGCCGGCAAGAGACCCAGTACTTC.

The chain carries TRBV16 and TRBJ1-5; TRBD1 matches at 9 bases. Per germline, CDR1 KGHSY and CDR2 FQNENV. This CDR3 has 17 residues. With V trimmed by 0 bases and J by 1 base, 4 bases remained unmatched. CDR3 DNA: TGTGCCAGCAGCCAATCGACAGGGGGGGAGAGCAATCAGCCCCAGCATTTT. It specifies CASSQSTGGESNQPQHF.

The table lists this clone with a count of one. The chain uses TRBV18 and TRBJ2-3; tentative D call: TRBD1 (6 bases). This CDR3 contains 17 residues. V lost 7 bases to trimming and J lost 1 base, with 21 bases between them. CDR1 and CDR2 (germline): KGHSH, LQKENI. The CDR3 nucleotides read TGTGCCAGCTTCCCGGTGAGCTTTGGGGGCGGCACAGATACGCAGTATTTT. Amino acid sequence: CASFPVSFGGGTDTQYF.

This sequence joins TRBV4-1 and TRBJ1-2; D gene ambiguous. Germline CDR1 MGHRA, CDR2 YSYEKL. The V gene lost 5 bases and the J gene lost 8 bases, with 15 bases spanning the gap. CDR3 length: 13 residues. The CDR3 region has the DNA TGCGCCAGCAGCTCTATCGGGAGTGGAGGCTACACCTTC. Translation: CASSSIGSGGYTF.

The gene calls are TRBV9 and TRBJ1-1; D is unresolved. Per germline, CDR1 SGDLS and CDR2 YYNGEE. With 0 bases removed from V and 5 bases from J, the gap between germline ends came to 14 bases. The CDR3 covers 15 residues. CDR3 sequence reads: CASSVDPSAGTEAFF. The DNA of the CDR3 is TGTGCCAGCAGCGTAGACCCGTCTGCGGGAACTGAAGCTTTCTTT.

This clone was observed once. V and J are TRBV6-5 and TRBJ2-1, with 7 bases matching TRBD2. There are 13 residues in the CDR3. The germline CDR1 and CDR2 sequences are MNHEY and SVGAGI. V dropped 7 bases and J dropped 9; count of bases not matched to a gene: 9. CDR3 protein: CASMVGGVGEQFF. The CDR3 bases are TGTGCCAGCATGGTTGGGGGGGTGGGTGAGCAGTTCTTC.

The rearrangement uses TRBV2 and TRBJ1-6; D perhaps matches TRBD1 (6 bases). The CDR3 has 14 amino acids. Germline V lookup: CDR1 SNHLY, CDR2 FYNNEI. V dropped 7 bases and J dropped 8 bases, with 15 bases sitting between them. The CDR3 DNA follows: TGTGCCAGCAACCTACAGGGCCAGGATTCACCCCTCCACTTT. Amino acids: CASNLQGQDSPLHF.

Note on this clone: At one end, the junction sequence differs from germline, possibly due to a read error. The chain links TRBV7-9 to TRBJ1-2, with a weak D call TRBD1 (5 bases). Germline V gene lookup returns CDR1 SEHNR and CDR2 FQNEAQ (reference sequence). CDR3 length equals 15 residues. CDR3 DNA: TGTTCCAGCAGCCCTCGACAGCCCGACCTCTATGGCTACACCTTC. It is translated as CSSSPRQPDLYGYTF.

The chain uses TRBV19 and TRBJ1-2, with D perhaps matching TRBD1 (5 bases). CDR1 is LNHDA and CDR2 is SQIVND in the germline V gene (reference sequence). CDR3 size: 15 residues. V gave up 0 bases and J gave up 1 base, with 9 bases separating them. The CDR3 loop is CASSIEEGLNYGYTF. CDR3 DNA sequence: TGTGCCAGTAGTATAGAAGAGGGACTTAACTATGGCTACACCTTC.

The rearrangement links TRBV9 to TRBJ2-7; the match to TRBD2 covers 8 bases. This CDR3 comprises 15 residues. The germline V gene encodes CDR1 SGDLS and CDR2 YYNGEE. The V gene end was trimmed by 2 bases and the J gene end by 5 bases; junction bases not matched to a gene: 9. DNA of the CDR3: TGTGCCAGCAGCGTGGGCGGCGGGGGGAGGAACGAGCAGTACTTC. Translated: CASSVGGGGRNEQYF.

The chain links TRBV9 to TRBJ1-2, with D possibly matching TRBD1 (6 bases). Trimming took 4 bases from V and 3 from J, leaving 16 bases between them. Germline V gene sequence: CDR1 SGDLS, CDR2 YYNGEE. The CDR3 has 15 amino acids. The CDR3 region has the DNA TGTGCCAGCAGCCCACAGGGTAATGAGTACTATGGCTACACCTTC. This sequence encodes CASSPQGNEYYGYTF.

The V call is TRBV5-1, the J call TRBJ2-6; TRBD1 is a possible D gene (7 bases). Germline CDR1 reads SGHRS; CDR2 reads YFSETQ. V lost 0 bases and J 1 base, leaving 20 bases between the germline ends. The CDR3 sequence is 20 residues long. CDR3 DNA: TGCGCCAGCAGCTTGGCCAACCTCCGGGCAGGGGGGTCTGGGGCCAACGTCCTGACTTTC. It translates to CASSLANLRAGGSGANVLTF.

V is TRBV30 and J is TRBJ1-3; D ambiguous. V dropped 2 bases and J dropped 0 bases, with 17 bases sitting between them. The germline V gene encodes CDR1 GTSNPN and CDR2 SVGIG (reference sequence). This CDR3 region has 17 residues. This CDR3 reads CAWSILLPSDSGNTIYF. The CDR3, as DNA: TGTGCCTGGAGTATCCTTTTGCCGAGTGACTCTGGAAACACCATATATTTT.

V and J are TRBV7-6 and TRBJ2-1, with 10 nucleotides matching TRBD2. Germline CDR1 reads SGHVS; CDR2 reads FNYEAQ. The V gene end was trimmed by 1 base and the J gene end by 5 bases; junction bases not matched to a gene: 5. The CDR3 has 16 amino acids. CDR3 residues: CASSLVTSGANNEQFF. CDR3 in DNA: TGTGCCAGCAGCTTAGTTACTAGCGGGGCGAACAATGAGCAGTTCTTC.

The V gene is TRBV6-5, the J gene TRBJ1-1; 10 nucleotides match TRBD1. Germline CDR1 and CDR2: MNHEY and SVGAGI. This CDR3 comprises 13 residues. V was clipped by 7 bases and J by 5 bases; unmatched bases: 4. The CDR3 region is CASIPDRGTEAFF. CDR3 in DNA: TGTGCCAGCATTCCGGACAGGGGGACTGAAGCTTTCTTT.

The genes are TRBV7-9 and TRBJ1-3, with 7 bases that match TRBD1. Losses at the gene ends were 5 bases for V and 0 bases for J; bases not matched to a gene: 4. The CDR3 is 15 amino acids. Germline lookup yields CDR1 SEHNR and CDR2 FQNEAQ (reference sequence). Written as DNA, the CDR3 is TGTGCCAGCAGCACGACAGGGATCTCTGGAAACACCATATATTTT. Its translation: CASSTTGISGNTIYF.

J is TRBJ1-1 and V is TRBV30; 10 bases are a match to TRBD1. Germline trimming cut 3 bases from V and 0 bases from J; bases unmatched to any gene: 4. The CDR3 spans 15 residues. Germline-derived CDR1 and CDR2 are GTSNPN and SVGIG (reference sequence). CDR3 amino acids: CAWSGTGAMNTEAFF. The CDR3 DNA reads TGTGCCTGGAGCGGGACAGGGGCGATGAACACTGAAGCTTTCTTT.

This clone was detected ten times or more. The rearrangement uses TRBV7-9 and TRBJ1-1, with 8 bases matching TRBD1. The junction had 6 bases not matched to a gene; V was cut back by 4 bases and J by 5 bases. The CDR3 covers 14 residues. The germline gives CDR1 SEHNR, CDR2 FQNEAQ (reference sequence). The CDR3: CASSSTGGRTEAFF. The CDR3 DNA follows: TGTGCCAGCAGCTCAACAGGGGGGAGGACTGAAGCTTTCTTT.

V and J are TRBV10-2 and TRBJ2-5; TRBD2 might be the D (6 bases). V was clipped by 6 bases and J by 2 bases, with 13 bases between them. The V gene's germline CDR1 is WSHSY and CDR2 SAAADI. The CDR3 is made up of 14 amino acids. CDR3 residues: CASREGRVQETQYF. The CDR3 DNA reads TGCGCCAGCAGGGAGGGCAGGGTACAAGAGACCCAGTACTTC.

The CDR3 loop is CASSRAFLGQILAKNIQYF. The CDR3 DNA reads as TGTGCCAGCAGCCGGGCGTTCCTGGGACAGATCCTAGCCAAAAACATTCAGTACTTC. The V and J genes are TRBV7-9 and TRBJ2-4; 7 nucleotides align to TRBD1. Germline values: CDR1 SEHNR, CDR2 FQNEAQ (reference sequence). With V trimmed by 5 bases and J by 0 bases, 16 bases remained unmatched. The length of the CDR3 is 19 residues. The full variable domain, its missing parts supplied by reference TRBV7-9 and TRBJ2-4, is DTGVSQNPRHKITKRGQNVTFRCDPISEHNRLYWYRQTLGQGPEFLTYFQNEAQLEKSRLLSDRFSAERPKGSFSTLEIQRTEQGDSAMYLCASSRAFLGQILAKNIQYFGAGTRLSVL.

This sequence joins TRBV6-1 and TRBJ2-7; D might be TRBD1 (5 bases). With 6 bases removed from V and 0 bases from J, the gap between germline ends came to 9 bases. The CDR3 loop spans 13 amino acids. Per the germline V gene, CDR1 is MNHNS and CDR2 is SASEGT. CDR3 bases: TGTGCCAGCAGCCCGACAGCCTCCTACGAGCAGTACTTC. Its translation: CASSPTASYEQYF.

The chain links TRBV6-1 to TRBJ2-1, with a possible D match to TRBD1 (5 bases). Trimming took 4 bases from V and 4 from J, leaving 5 bases between them. Germline loops: CDR1 MNHNS, CDR2 SASEGT. The CDR3 runs to 12 residues. The CDR3 protein is CASSGQYNEQFF. The CDR3 DNA follows: TGTGCCAGCAGTGGACAGTACAATGAGCAGTTCTTC.

This chain joins TRBV5-6 and TRBJ2-1; 8 nucleotides line up with TRBD1. This CDR3 region has 15 residues. Per the germline V gene, CDR1 is SGHDT and CDR2 is YYEEEE. The trim removed 4 bases at V and 7 bases at J, leaving 10 bases unmatched. CDR3 bases: TGTGCCAGCAGCAGAACCAGGGGGCATTGGAATGAGCAGTTCTTC. This gives the protein CASSRTRGHWNEQFF. The full variable domain, completed using reference TRBV5-6 and TRBJ2-1, is DAGVTQSPTHLIKTRGQQVTLRCSPKSGHDTVSWYQQALGQGPQFIFQYYEEEERQRGNFPDRFSGHQFPNYSSELNVNALLLGDSALYLCASSRTRGHWNEQFFGPGTRLTVL.

The chain employs TRBV18 and TRBJ1-1, with 7 bases aligning to TRBD1. The germline V gene has CDR1 KGHSH and CDR2 LQKENI. The CDR3 totals 15 residues. Trimming took 0 bases from V and 5 from J; bases not matched to a gene: 6. CDR3 sequence: CASSPPVQGVTEAFF. The CDR3 DNA reads as TGTGCCAGCTCACCACCGGTCCAGGGGGTAACTGAAGCTTTCTTT.

The V gene is TRBV5-1, the J gene TRBJ2-7; 7 bases are shared with TRBD1. Trimming at V came to 4 bases and at J to 4 bases, leaving 11 bases not matched to a gene. CDR1 is SGHRS, CDR2 YFSETQ, per germline. This CDR3 is 15 amino acids long. In nucleotides, the CDR3 is TGCGCCAGCAGCCTGACAGGGCAGTTTTTGTACGAGCAGTACTTC. The encoded protein is CASSLTGQFLYEQYF.